What follows are 17 T cell receptor beta chains derived from one specimen sequenced in a study of T cells in women clearing cervical HPV infection. This table comes from immunoSEQ multiplex PCR, and its TCRdb copy is limited to in-frame clones, with some not included. This table holds roughly 30,000 clones. Sequenced material: blood buffy coat. The receptors were sampled from a woman between 18 and 69 years old with a cervical HPV16 infection that either progressed to CIN3+ or cleared (not recorded which).

On this clone itself: Sequencing ends 3 residues short of the CDR3 end; the germline J gene provides the rest. V gene TRBV30 combines with J gene TRBJ1-4, with TRBD1 matching over 7 bases. CDR1 and CDR2 (germline): GTSNPN, SVGIG (reference sequence). Unmatched junction bases numbered 5, after V lost 0 bases and J lost 4 bases. The CDR3 loop spans 15 amino acids. The CDR3 protein is CAWSVTTGINEKLFF. The sequenced part of the CDR3 DNA is TGTGCCTGGAGTGTGACGACAGGGATTAATGAAAAA. Drawing the rest from reference TRBV30 and TRBJ1-4, the complete variable domain is SQTIHQWPATLVQPVGSPLSLECTVEGTSNPNLYWYRQAAGRGLQLLFYSVGIGQISSEVPQNLSASRPQDRQFILSSKKLLLSDSGFYLCAWSVTTGINEKLFFGSGTQLSVL.

Considering frequency, this clone is medium-sized. The read comes to an end 3 residues before the CDR3 does, leaving the germline J gene to fill in the end. J is TRBJ1-2 and V is TRBV7-9; no definite D call. From germline, CDR1 is SEHNR and CDR2 FQNEAQ (reference sequence). Trimming pared 5 bases from V and 3 bases from J, leaving 16 bases between. CDR3 size: 15 residues. CDR3 residues: CASSTWSHSDYGYTF. The CDR3 bases that were read are TGTGCCAGCAGCACATGGTCCCATTCCGACTATGGC.

Concerning this clone itself: The CDR3 end is not reached by the read, which stops 3 residues before it; the germline J gene fills it in. The V call is TRBV6-1, the J call TRBJ2-5, with TRBD2 matching over 7 bases. CDR3 length: 17 residues. Looked up from germline, CDR1 is MNHNS and CDR2 is SASEGT. J was trimmed by 1 base and V by 2 bases; bases with no gene match: 10. The CDR3 spells CASSEYVGGGGQETQYF. The DNA read from the CDR3 is TGTGCCAGCAGTGAATACGTCGGTGGCGGGGGCCAAGAGACC.

A remark on this clone: The read is 3 residues too short to cover the CDR3 end, so that end is filled in from the germline J gene. V and J are TRBV19 and TRBJ1-1; 9 positions match TRBD1. Germline V CDR1 and CDR2: LNHDA, SQIVND (reference sequence). The length of the CDR3 is 13 residues. The sequenced part of the CDR3 DNA is TGTGCCAGTAGTTTCACAGGGGGCGAGTTT. This sequence encodes CASSFTGGEF. The CDR3, in full, reads CASSFTGGEFAFF.

Comments on this clone: The CDR3 extends 3 residues past the end of the read, so its final part is completed from the germline J gene. The rearrangement joins TRBV18 to TRBJ2-3, with 10 positions matching TRBD1. Germline CDR1 KGHSH, CDR2 LQKENI. CDR3 length: 14 amino acids. The CDR3 reads CASSPGTGEETQYF. The CDR3 DNA, read in part, is TGTGCCAGCTCACCAGGGACAGGGGAAGAGACG.

As to this clone: Read sequence stops 3 residues before the CDR3 end, and the germline J gene provides the missing end. V and J are TRBV19 and TRBJ2-1; the match to TRBD2 covers 9 bases. The trim removed 6 bases at V and 4 bases at J, leaving 7 bases unmatched. The CDR3 is 15 residues long. Germline loops: CDR1 LNHDA, CDR2 SQIVND (reference sequence). The DNA read from the CDR3 is TGTGCCAGTAGCCCAGCGGGAGGCCTATACAATGAG. Amino acid sequence: CASSPAGGLYNE. The whole CDR3 sequence reads CASSPAGGLYNEQFF.

Worth noting for this clone: The CDR3 extends 3 residues past the end of the read, so its final part is completed from the germline J gene. The chain combines TRBV20-1 with TRBJ2-3, with 10 bases fitting TRBD2. The CDR3 covers 14 residues. V shed 6 bases and J 4 bases; nucleotides not matched to a gene: 7. Germline CDR1 and CDR2: DFQATT and SNEGSKA (reference sequence). The sequenced part of the CDR3 DNA is TGCAGTGCAGTCCCGGGACTAGCGTCAGATACG. Protein: CSAVPGLASDT. The CDR3 as a whole reads CSAVPGLASDTQYF.

As for this clone: The read terminates 3 residues before the CDR3 end, so the remaining end is supplied by the germline J gene. The V call is TRBV19, the J call TRBJ2-4, with D possibly TRBD1 on 6 matching bases. Germline V gene data show CDR1 as LNHDA and CDR2 as SQIVND (reference sequence). CDR3 length: 13 amino acids. Incomplete CDR3 DNA: TGTGCCAGTAGTGGGGGCCTGAGCTATGGT. Residues: CASSGGLSYG. The CDR3 in its entirety is CASSGGLSYGQYF.

The DNA read from the CDR3 is TGTGCCATCAGTTCAGACAGGCCGGGCAATCAGCCC. Protein sequence: CAISSDRPGNQP. The entire CDR3 protein is CAISSDRPGNQPQHF. The V call is TRBV10-3, the J call TRBJ1-5; weak D call: TRBD1 (6 bases). The read terminates 3 residues ahead of where the CDR3 ends, so the germline J gene completes it. The CDR3 is made up of 15 amino acids. V shed 5 bases and J shed 2 bases, with 13 bases lying between them. Germline-derived CDR1 and CDR2 are ENHRY and SYGVKD.

As regards this clone: The read terminates 3 residues before the CDR3 end, so the remaining end is supplied by the germline J gene. The V call is TRBV5-4, the J call TRBJ1-6, with D tentatively TRBD1 (5 bases). The CDR3 consists of 15 residues. The germline V and J ends were trimmed by 0 bases and 9 bases, with 13 bases remaining between them. CDR1 is SGHNT and CDR2 is YYREEE in the germline V gene (reference sequence). CDR3 sequence reads: CASSLGLGGGSPLHF. The sequenced CDR3 bases are TGTGCCAGCAGCTTGGGACTGGGCGGGGGTTCACCC.

To note about this clone: The CDR3 goes on 3 residues after the read ends, and that part is filled in from the germline J gene. V is TRBV6-1 and J is TRBJ2-7, with 7 nucleotides matching TRBD1. With V trimmed by 4 bases and J by 2 bases, 8 bases remained unmatched. The germline CDR1 and CDR2 sequences are MNHNS and SASEGT. This CDR3 is 15 amino acids long. Partial CDR3 DNA: TGTGCCAGCAGTGTTCTCACAGGGGCAACCTACGAG. It is translated as CASSVLTGATYE. The full CDR3 protein is CASSVLTGATYEQYF.

A word on this clone: The CDR3 is cut off 3 residues early in the read; its end comes from the germline J gene. The V and J genes are TRBV20-1 and TRBJ1-6; D perhaps matches TRBD1 (5 bases). This CDR3 spans 19 amino acids. V dropped 1 base and J dropped 5 bases, with 24 bases sitting between them. The V gene's germline CDR1 is DFQATT and CDR2 SNEGSKA (reference sequence). The covered CDR3 bases are TGCAGTGCTAGAGTGGGAGACAGAGGTTCCTCGTCGGATAATTCACCC. Translation: CSARVGDRGSSSDNSP. In full, the CDR3 reads CSARVGDRGSSSDNSPLHF.

Details on this clone: From the germline J gene comes the end of the CDR3, since the read stops 3 residues before it. The chain joins TRBV2 to TRBJ2-5; TRBD2 is a possible D gene (5 bases). The germline V gene has CDR1 SNHLY and CDR2 FYNNEI. Trimming shortened V by 6 bases and J by 5 bases, and 16 bases separated the two germline ends. The CDR3 extends over 14 amino acids. Partial CDR3 DNA: TGTGCCAGCAGCCCGACCCGGACGGGGGAGACC. Encoded protein: CASSPTRTGET. The complete CDR3 reads CASSPTRTGETQYF. Complete variable domain (other parts from reference TRBV2 and TRBJ2-5): EPEVTQTPSHQVTQMGQEVILRCVPISNHLYFYWYRQILGQKVEFLVSFYNNEISEKSEIFDDQFSVERPDGSNFTLKIRSTKLEDSAMYFCASSPTRTGETQYFGPGTRLLVL.

On this clone: The read ends 3 residues before the CDR3 terminus; that terminus is restored from the germline J gene. This rearrangement joins TRBV20-1 to TRBJ2-2, with D possibly matching TRBD2 (7 bases). This CDR3 has 13 amino acids. Trimming took 6 bases from V and 3 from J, leaving 11 bases between them. Germline values: CDR1 DFQATT, CDR2 SNEGSKA (reference sequence). The DNA read from the CDR3 is TGCAGTGCGAACGGGGGGCACACCGGGGAG. Its translation is CSANGGHTGE. The full CDR3 sequence reads CSANGGHTGELFF.

Details on this clone: The sequence runs out 3 residues before the end of the CDR3; the remainder is reconstructed from the germline J gene. This chain uses TRBV5-1 with TRBJ1-1; D might be TRBD1 (5 bases). CDR1 SGHRS and CDR2 YFSETQ come from the germline V gene. There are 15 residues in the CDR3. Partial CDR3 DNA: TGCGCCAGCAGCCGCGCGGACGCCCGGGGGGTTAAA. Residues: CASSRADARGVK. The CDR3, in full, reads CASSRADARGVKAFF. The complete variable domain, with remaining parts taken from reference TRBV5-1 and TRBJ1-1, reads KAGVTQTPRYLIKTRGQQVTLSCSPISGHRSVSWYQQTPGQGLQFLFEYFSETQRNKGNFPGRFSGRQFSNSRSEMNVSTLELGDSALYLCASSRADARGVKAFFGQGTRLTVV.

Of note for this clone: The CDR3 goes on 3 residues after the read ends, and that part is filled in from the germline J gene. The rearrangement joins TRBV7-9 to TRBJ1-1, with 9 bases lining up with TRBD1. The CDR3 spans 15 residues. V gave up 5 bases and J gave up 0 bases; unmatched junction bases: 4. Per germline, CDR1 SEHNR and CDR2 FQNEAQ (reference sequence). The covered CDR3 bases are TGTGCCAGCAGCGAGGGACAGGGCTTGAACACTGAA. Its protein product is CASSEGQGLNTE. The whole CDR3 region reads CASSEGQGLNTEAFF.

Notes on this clone: The DNA ends 3 residues before the CDR3 does, and the rest of the CDR3 is filled in from the germline J gene. The J gene is TRBJ2-3, the V gene TRBV2; 8 nucleotides line up with TRBD1. The CDR3 has 17 amino acids. The germline gives CDR1 SNHLY, CDR2 FYNNEI. CDR3 protein: CASSAYQGALSNQPQYF. The sequenced part of the CDR3 DNA is TGTGCCAGCAGTGCATATCAGGGGGCTTTATCCAATCAGCCG.